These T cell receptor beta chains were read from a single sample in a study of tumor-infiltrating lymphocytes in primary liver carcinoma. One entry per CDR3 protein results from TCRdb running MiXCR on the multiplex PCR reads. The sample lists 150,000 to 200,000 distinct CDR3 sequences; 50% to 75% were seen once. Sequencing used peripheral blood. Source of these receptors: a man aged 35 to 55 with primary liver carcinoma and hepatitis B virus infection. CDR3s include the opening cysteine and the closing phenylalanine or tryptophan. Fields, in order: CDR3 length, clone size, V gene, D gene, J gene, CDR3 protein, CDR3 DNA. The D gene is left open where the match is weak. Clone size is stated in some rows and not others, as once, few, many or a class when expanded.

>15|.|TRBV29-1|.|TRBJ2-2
CSVQFRAPNTGELFF
TGCAGCGTTCAATTCAGGGCCCCGAACACCGGGGAGCTGTTTTTT
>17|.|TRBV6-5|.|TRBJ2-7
CASSYSLGGAGSYEQYF
TGTGCCAGCAGTTACTCCCTGGGGGGGGCTGGTTCCTACGAGCAGTACTTC
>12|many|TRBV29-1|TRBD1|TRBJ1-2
CSASDRVVGYTF
TGCAGCGCTTCGGACAGGGTCGTTGGCTACACCTTC
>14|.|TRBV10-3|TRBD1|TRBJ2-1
CASIKGQGDNEKFF
TGTGCCAGTATCAAGGGACAGGGTGACAATGAGAAGTTCTTC
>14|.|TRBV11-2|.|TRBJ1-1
CDSSQETLNTEAFF
TGCGACAGCAGCCAAGAGACACTGAACACTGAAGCTTTCTTT
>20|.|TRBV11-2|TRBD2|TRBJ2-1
CASSFIQWLAGTHGGDEKFF
TGTGCCAGCAGCTTCATCCAATGGCTAGCGGGGACCCACGGGGGCGATGAGAAGTTCTTC
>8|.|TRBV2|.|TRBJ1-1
CASGEAFF
TGTGCCAGCGGTGAAGCTTTCTTT
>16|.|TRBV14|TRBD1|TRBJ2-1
CASSSLGGDRYNEQFF
TGTGCCAGCAGCTCCCTCGGTGGGGACAGATACAATGAGCAGTTCTTC
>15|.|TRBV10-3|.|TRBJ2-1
CAISESIDSYNEQFF
TGTGCCATCAGTGAGTCTATAGACTCCTACAATGAGCAGTTCTTC
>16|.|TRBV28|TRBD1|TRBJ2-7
CASSSGTGTGDEEQYF
TGTGCCAGCAGCTCCGGTACTGGGACAGGGGATGAGGAGCAGTACTTC
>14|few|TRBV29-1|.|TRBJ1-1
CSVFRSGKGTEAFF
TGCAGCGTTTTTAGGTCAGGGAAGGGCACTGAAGCTTTCTTT
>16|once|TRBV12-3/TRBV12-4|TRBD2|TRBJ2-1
CASSPLAGRSYNKQFF
TGTGCCAGCAGTCCCCTAGCGGGGAGATCCTACAATAAGCAGTTCTTC
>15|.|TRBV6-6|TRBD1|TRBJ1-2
CASSYGQGTNYGYTF
TGTGCCAGCAGTTACGGACAGGGAACTAACTATGGCTACACCTTC
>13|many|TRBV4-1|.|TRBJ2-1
CASRQAINNEQFF
TGCGCCAGCAGGCAAGCGATTAACAATGAGCAGTTCTTC
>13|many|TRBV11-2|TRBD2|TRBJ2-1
CASSPGTSLEQFF
TGTGCCAGCAGCCCCGGGACTAGCCTAGAGCAGTTCTTC
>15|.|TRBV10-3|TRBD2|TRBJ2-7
CAISVSSGGSTEQCF
TGTGCCATCAGTGTGTCTAGCGGGGGCTCTACCGAGCAGTGCTTC
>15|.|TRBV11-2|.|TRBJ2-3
CANSLPEVGTDTQYF
TGTGCCAACAGCTTACCGGAGGTTGGCACAGATACGCAGTATTTT
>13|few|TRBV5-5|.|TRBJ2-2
CASSFQGSGELFF
TGTGCCAGCAGCTTCCAGGGGTCCGGGGAGCTGTTTTTT
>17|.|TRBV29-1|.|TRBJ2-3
CSVEDIIVGDGTDTQYF
TGCAGCGTTGAAGATATTATAGTGGGAGATGGGACAGATACGCAGTATTTT
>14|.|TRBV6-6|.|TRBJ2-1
CASSYSGTYNEQFF
TGTGCCAGCAGTTACTCGGGGACCTACAATGAGCAGTTCTTC
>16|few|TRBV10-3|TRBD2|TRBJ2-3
CAISERTSGAIDTQYF
TGTGCCATCAGTGAGAGGACTAGCGGGGCCATAGATACGCAGTATTTT
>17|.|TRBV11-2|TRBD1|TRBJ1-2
CASSPVIPAGGNNGYAF
TGTGCCAGCAGCCCAGTCATCCCCGCAGGGGGCAATAATGGCTACGCCTTC
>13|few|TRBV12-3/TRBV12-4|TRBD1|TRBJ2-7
CACADRESYEQYF
TGTGCCTGTGCAGACAGGGAATCCTACGAGCAGTACTTC
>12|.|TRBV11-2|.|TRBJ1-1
CASSHEEGEALF
TGTGCCAGCAGCCATGAGGAGGGTGAAGCTCTCTTT
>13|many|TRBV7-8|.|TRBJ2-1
CASSLREATEQFF
TGTGCCAGCAGCTTGAGGGAGGCGACTGAGCAGTTCTTC
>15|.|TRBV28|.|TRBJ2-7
CASSLPRLATYEQYF
TGTGCCAGCAGTTTGCCCCGCCTAGCCACCTACGAGCAGTACTTC
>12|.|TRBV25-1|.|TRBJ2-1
CASSPGIHEQFF
TGTGCCAGCAGCCCAGGGATCCATGAGCAGTTCTTC
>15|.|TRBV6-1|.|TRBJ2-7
CASSAFEDISYEQYF
TGTGCCAGCAGTGCCTTCGAGGACATAAGCTACGAGCAGTACTTC
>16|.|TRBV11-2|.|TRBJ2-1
CASSLGIGPAMGEQFF
TGTGCCAGCAGCTTGGGTATCGGACCGGCCATGGGTGAACAGTTCTTC
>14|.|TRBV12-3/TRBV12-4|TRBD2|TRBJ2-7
CASSLGLAGGEQYF
TGTGCCAGCAGTTTGGGACTAGCAGGGGGGGAGCAGTACTTC
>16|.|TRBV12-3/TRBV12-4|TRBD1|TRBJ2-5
CARMGQVAAPKETQYF
TGTGCCAGAATGGGACAGGTAGCGGCCCCCAAAGAGACCCAGTACTTC
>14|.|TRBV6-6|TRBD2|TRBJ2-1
CASSGTSGGNEQFF
TGTGCCAGTAGTGGGACTAGCGGAGGCAATGAGCAGTTCTTC
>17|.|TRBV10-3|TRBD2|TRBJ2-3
CAISESQRGSTTDTQYF
TGTGCCATCAGTGAGTCCCAACGCGGGAGTACCACAGATACGCAGTATTTT
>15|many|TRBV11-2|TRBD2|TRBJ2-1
CASSLVGTSGDEQFF
TGTGCCAGCAGCTTAGTGGGGACTAGCGGGGATGAGCAGTTCTTC
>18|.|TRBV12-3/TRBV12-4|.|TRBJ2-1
CASSPTGGIAGADNELFF
TGCGCCAGCAGTCCGACAGGGGGGATAGCGGGAGCCGACAATGAGCTGTTCTTC
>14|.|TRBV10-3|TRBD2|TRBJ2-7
CATQRDGSSYGQYF
TGTGCCACGCAGCGGGACGGGAGCTCCTACGGGCAGTACTTC
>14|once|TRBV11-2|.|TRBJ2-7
CASRFNFPRYEQYF
TGTGCCAGCAGGTTCAACTTTCCCAGATACGAGCAGTACTTC
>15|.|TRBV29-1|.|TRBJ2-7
CGVDWGDKPGYEHYF
TGCGGCGTTGATTGGGGTGACAAACCAGGATACGAGCATTACTTC
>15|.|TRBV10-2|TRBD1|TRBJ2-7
CANSEWDRGQSEQYF
TGCGCCAACAGTGAGTGGGACAGGGGGCAATCCGAGCAGTACTTC
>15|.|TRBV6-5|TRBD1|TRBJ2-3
CASSPRQGATDTQYF
TGTGCCAGCAGCCCCAGACAGGGGGCTACAGATACGCAGTATTTT
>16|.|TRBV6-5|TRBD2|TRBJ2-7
CASSYETSGLPYEQYF
TGTGCCAGCAGTTACGAGACTAGCGGACTACCCTACGAGCAGTACTTC
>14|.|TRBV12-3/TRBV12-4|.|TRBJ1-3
CAIPQGRPGNTIYF
TGTGCCATCCCTCAGGGACGTCCGGGAAACACCATATATTTT
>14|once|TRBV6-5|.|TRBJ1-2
CASCYSRQPYGHTF
TGTGCCAGCTGTTACTCGAGACAGCCCTATGGCCACACCTTC
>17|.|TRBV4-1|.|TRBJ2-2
CASSQAYGANRTGELFF
TGCGCCAGCAGCCAAGCCTACGGAGCAAACAGGACCGGGGAGCTGTTTTTT
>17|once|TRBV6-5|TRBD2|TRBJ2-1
CASSYSISGSSYNEQFF
TGTGCCAGCAGTTACTCGATCAGCGGGAGTTCCTACAATGAGCAGTTCTTC
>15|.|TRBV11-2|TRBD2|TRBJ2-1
CASTLGLAEYYEQFF
TGTGCCAGCACCCTCGGACTAGCGGAGTACTATGAGCAGTTCTTC
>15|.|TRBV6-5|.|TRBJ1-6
CASSYSVTVNSPLHF
TGTGCCAGCAGTTACTCGGTGACAGTCAATTCACCCCTCCACTTT
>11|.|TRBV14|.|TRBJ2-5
CANSLRETQYF
TGTGCCAACAGCCTACGAGAGACCCAGTACTTC
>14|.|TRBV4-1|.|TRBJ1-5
CASNQEGGRQPQHF
TGCGCCAGCAACCAAGAAGGGGGTAGACAGCCCCAGCATTTT
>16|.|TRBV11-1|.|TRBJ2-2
CVSSLAPVWDTGELFF
TGTGTCAGCAGCTTAGCGCCAGTATGGGACACCGGGGAGCTTTTTTTT
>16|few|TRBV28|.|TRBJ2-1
CASSTDPRLSGNEQFF
TGTGCCAGCAGCACAGACCCCAGGTTGAGCGGCAATGAGCAGTTCTTC
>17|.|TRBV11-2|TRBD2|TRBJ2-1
CASSPQLAGGSYSEQFF
TGTGCCAGCAGCCCCCAACTAGCGGGAGGCTCCTACAGTGAGCAGTTCTTC
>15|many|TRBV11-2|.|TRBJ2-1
CASSPGSWAGDEQFF
TGTGCCAGCAGCCCCGGGTCCTGGGCAGGGGATGAGCAGTTCTTC
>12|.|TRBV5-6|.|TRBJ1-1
CASSLGTTRAFF
TGTGCCAGCAGCTTGGGGACGACGCGAGCTTTCTTT
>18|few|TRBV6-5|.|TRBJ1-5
CASSYHDTFLSIMEPQHF
TGTGCCAGCAGTTATCACGACACGTTCCTGAGTATCATGGAGCCCCAGCATTTT
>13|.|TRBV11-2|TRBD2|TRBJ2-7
CASSLDWGGEQYF
TGTGCCAGCAGCTTAGATTGGGGGGGCGAGCAGTACTTC
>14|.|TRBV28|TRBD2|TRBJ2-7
CASSLSGGAYGQYF
TGTGCCAGCAGTTTATCGGGAGGGGCCTACGGGCAGTACTTC
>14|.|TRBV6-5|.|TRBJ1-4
CASSLEGPYGKLFF
TGTGCCAGCAGCTTAGAGGGCCCCTATGGAAAACTGTTTTTT
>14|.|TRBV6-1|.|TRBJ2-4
CASLSRLIENIQYF
TGTGCCAGCCTTTCGAGGTTGATAGAAAACATTCAGTACTTC
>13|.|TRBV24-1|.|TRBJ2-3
CATSDPTGDTQYF
TGTGCCACCAGTGATCCTACAGGGGATACGCAGTATTTT